The T cell receptor beta chain under discussion was sequenced for a study of metastatic and nonmetastatic thyroid tumors. The entire patient cohort was treatment-naive prior to thyroid surgery. The CDR3 length is 17 residues. The V gene's germline CDR1 is MNHNS and CDR2 SASEGT. V was pared by 7 bases and J by 1 base, with 15 bases of the junction left unmatched. Authors' processing steps: A distant-metastasis classifier for papillary thyroid cancer was built using CDR3 differences across clinicopathological groups. TCRdb re-called clones via MiXCR from the PCR reads. The V and J calls come from TCRdb's annotation, not from the publication. Of 7,800 or so clones in the sample, about 19% were seen once. This clone is medium-sized in the sample.

This clonotype was obtained from a female donor with papillary thyroid cancer or a benign thyroid nodule (not recorded which). Some clones in this sample may be carry-over from other donors' samples. The sequencing input was adjacent normal tissue. This chain joins TRBV6-1 and TRBJ1-2; TRBD1 matches at 7 bases. CDR3 in DNA: TGTGCCAGCACCCGCACAGGGGCCCTGCGTTTTAACTATGGCTACACCTTC. This encodes CASTRTGALRFNYGYTF.